The 12 T cell receptor beta chains in this list originate from one sample, sequenced in a study of regulatory T cells in long-lasting Graves disease. The time point is: persistent/refractory GD, antithyroid drugs over 5 years with positive TRAb. The TCR library was prepared using RNA isolated from PBMCs. TCR beta libraries were built with iRepertoire HTBI primers and Arm-PCR of CDR3 regions. Via MiXCR, TCRdb re-called the multiplex PCR reads, giving one row per CDR3 protein. The sample comprises some 330,000 distinct CDR3 sequences, more than 20% of which are singletons, and approximately 28% rests with the top ten. This specimen consisted of peripheral blood mononuclear cells (PBMCs), obtained when the disease was refractory, from a patient treated with antithyroid drugs. The receptors were sampled from a woman aged 35 to 49 with Graves disease.

At least ten counts were recorded for this clonotype. This CDR3 reads CASSPGEEQYF. The CDR3 DNA reads as TGTGCCAGCAGTCCCGGGGAGGAGCAGTACTTC. The chain couples TRBV2 to TRBJ2-7; TRBD2 might be the D (5 bases). CDR1 and CDR2 from the germline V gene are SNHLY and FYNNEI. Trimming took off 5 bases at V and 7 bases at J, with 9 bases between the two ends. This CDR3 spans 11 amino acids.

This clonotype showed up many times. The V gene is TRBV6-1, the J gene TRBJ2-5; D unresolved. Trimming stripped 0 bases from V and 5 bases from J, with 7 bases between. CDR1 and CDR2 (germline): MNHNS, SASEGT. This CDR3 region has 13 residues. CDR3 nucleotides: TGTGCCAGCAGTGAAGCGCTGGGGGAGACCCAGTACTTC. This codes for CASSEALGETQYF.

The V and J genes are TRBV5-1 and TRBJ1-6; weak D call: TRBD1 (5 bases). V lost 0 bases and J 7 bases, leaving 8 bases between the germline ends. The length of the CDR3 is 14 residues. Germline CDR1 is SGHRS and CDR2 is YFSETQ. CDR3 in amino acids: CASSLVGDNSPLHF. The CDR3 DNA follows: TGCGCCAGCAGCTTGGTAGGGGACAATTCACCCCTCCACTTT.

V and J are TRBV20-1 and TRBJ1-1; TRBD1 might be the D (5 bases). Trimming took 4 bases from V and 5 from J, leaving 14 bases between them. The CDR3 has 13 residues. The germline CDR1 and CDR2 sequences are DFQATT and SNEGSKA (reference sequence). CDR3 sequence: CSATSGVRTEAFF. DNA of the CDR3: TGCAGTGCTACTTCGGGGGTCAGGACTGAAGCTTTCTTT.

The table lists this clonotype with a count of one. A much larger clone lies a single base off, so this may be a read error. This CDR3 is CASRGDDGAPNYGYTF. CDR3 sequence (DNA): TGTGCCAGCAGAGGGGACGACGGAGCCCCTAACTATGGCTACACCTTC. V usage is TRBV7-9 and J usage is TRBJ1-2, with D maybe TRBD1 (5 bases). Trimming cost V 6 bases and J 0 bases, with 17 bases left between them. This CDR3 has 16 residues. The germline CDR1 and CDR2 sequences are SEHNR and FQNEAQ (reference sequence).

This clonotype was picked up a small number of times. The chain joins TRBV7-9 to TRBJ2-5; 8 bases match TRBD2. This CDR3 region has 16 residues. Germline V gene lookup returns CDR1 SEHNR and CDR2 FQNEAQ (reference sequence). J lost 3 bases, V lost 0 bases, and 6 bases had no gene match. CDR3 nucleotides: TGTGCCAGCAGCTTAGCGCATCTGACTAGCGAAGAGACCCAGTACTTC. Amino acids: CASSLAHLTSEETQYF.

In this sample, this clonotype turned up a few times. J is TRBJ1-1 and V is TRBV15; D gene uncertain. V lost 8 bases and J 3 bases, leaving 4 bases between the germline ends. In germline, CDR1 is LNHNV, CDR2 YYDKDF (reference sequence). The CDR3 has 10 amino acids. DNA for the CDR3: TGTGCCACCCCCTACACTGAAGCTTTCTTT. It encodes CATPYTEAFF.

This clonotype was recorded many times. The chain is built from TRBV2 and TRBJ2-7; D remains ambiguous. In germline, CDR1 is SNHLY, CDR2 FYNNEI. Between the trimmed V and J ends, which lost 6 bases and 3 bases, there was a span of 3 bases. The CDR3 has 10 residues. The CDR3 coding sequence is TGTGCCAGCAGCGACTACGAGCAGTACTTC. Encoded protein: CASSDYEQYF. Based on the CDR3 plus reference TRBV2 and TRBJ2-7, the full variable domain is EPEVTQTPSHQVTQMGQEVILRCVPISNHLYFYWYRQILGQKVEFLVSFYNNEISEKSEIFDDQFSVERPDGSNFTLKIRSTKLEDSAMYFCASSDYEQYFGPGTRLTVT.

This clonotype was counted ten times or more. The chain uses TRBV5-1 and TRBJ1-1; D gene uncertain. Germline V CDR1 and CDR2: SGHRS, YFSETQ. The V and J ends lost 2 bases and 1 base respectively, with 6 bases between them. This CDR3 has 13 amino acids. The CDR3: CASSFEGNTEAFF. In DNA, the CDR3 is TGCGCCAGCAGCTTTGAGGGGAACACTGAAGCTTTCTTT.

This chain joins TRBV15 and TRBJ2-1, with TRBD2 identical over 7 bases. Losses at the gene ends were 7 bases for V and 9 bases for J; bases not matched to a gene: 18. The CDR3 runs 16 residues. Germline V gene sequence: CDR1 LNHNV, CDR2 YYDKDF (reference sequence). The CDR3 DNA is TGTGCCACCACCCCCGGGGCTGGAGCGGGGAAGGGTGAGCAGTTCTTC. Its translation is CATTPGAGAGKGEQFF.

Many counts were recorded for this clonotype. The J gene is TRBJ2-7, the V gene TRBV28; weak D call: TRBD2 (6 bases). The CDR3 contains 14 residues. V shed 3 bases and J shed 2 bases, with 11 bases lying between them. Germline assignment: CDR1 MDHEN and CDR2 SYDVKM. The CDR3 nucleotides are TGTGCCAGCAGTTTGCGGGACGGCCCCTACGAGCAGTACTTC. Protein sequence: CASSLRDGPYEQYF.

V and J are TRBV20-1 and TRBJ2-5; 8 positions agree with TRBD2. The end of the DNA aligns better with TRBJ2-1, so the J call may be wrong. CDR3 length equals 13 residues. Germline CDR1 reads DFQATT; CDR2 reads SNEGSKA (reference sequence). This CDR3 reads CSASKTSAGEQFF. The CDR3 nucleotides are TGCAGTGCTAGTAAGACTAGCGCGGGTGAGCAGTTCTTC.